Below are 31 T cell receptor beta chains sequenced from a single sample in a study of cytomegalovirus exposure and HLA in healthy donors. With 60 Vbeta and 13 Jbeta primers, the PCR was carried out. Generated by immunoSEQ multiplex PCR, the TCRdb table keeps only in-frame clones and is missing some. The table includes 120,000 or so clones, roughly 78% detected once. Sequenced input: PBMCs. The receptor set was obtained from a man aged 25-45 years in good health and CMV-seropositive.

The J gene is TRBJ2-5, the V gene TRBV4-2; D is unclear. The germline V gene encodes CDR1 LGHNA and CDR2 YNFKEQ. The CDR3 has 13 residues. V lost 4 bases and J lost 7, with 13 bases in between. The CDR3 region is CASSLDSPLTQYF. CDR3 nucleotides: TGTGCCAGCAGCCTCGACTCACCGTTGACCCAGTACTTC.

V usage is TRBV10-3 and J usage is TRBJ2-6, with 11 bases identical to TRBD1. The CDR3 sequence is 18 residues long. J lost 0 bases, V lost 4 bases, and 5 bases had no gene match. CDR1 is ENHRY and CDR2 is SYGVKD in the germline V gene. CDR3 nucleotides: TGTGCCATCAGTGGGGGGACAGGGGGATTCTCTGGGGCCAACGTCCTGACTTTC. This gives the protein CAISGGTGGFSGANVLTF.

The chain combines TRBV28 with TRBJ1-2; possible D gene TRBD1, 6 bases. With 7 bases removed from V and 8 bases from J, the gap between germline ends came to 20 bases. CDR3 length: 14 amino acids. Germline loops: CDR1 MDHEN, CDR2 SYDVKM. This chain's CDR3 is CASTAGQNSGGYTF. The DNA for the CDR3 is TGTGCCAGCACAGCGGGACAAAATTCCGGGGGCTACACCTTC.

The chain carries TRBV6-4 and TRBJ2-3; a weak D match, TRBD1 (6 bases). The V end lost 6 bases, the J end lost 7 bases, and 17 bases lay between the germline ends. The CDR3 runs 14 residues. Germline CDR1 reads MRHNA; CDR2 reads SNTAGT. Here the CDR3 DNA reads TGTGCCAGCAGCCGCAAAACAGGGATGAATACGCAGTATTTT. Translating it yields CASSRKTGMNTQYF.

The V call is TRBV6-4, the J call TRBJ2-5; 11 nucleotides agree with TRBD2. Germline CDR1 MRHNA, CDR2 SNTAGT. The CDR3 loop spans 15 amino acids. The V and J ends lost 5 bases and 2 bases, in that order; junction bases with no gene match: 4. The CDR3 nucleotides read TGTGCCAGCAGTCTACTAGCGGGAGAACAAGAGACCCAGTACTTC. It encodes CASSLLAGEQETQYF.

This clone was detected once. The CDR3 DNA reads as TGTGCCAGCAGCACGGGGTTGTGGACTAATGAAAAACTGTTTTTT. Its translation: CASSTGLWTNEKLFF. The chain combines TRBV7-9 with TRBJ1-4; D gene unclear. This CDR3 spans 15 amino acids. Trimming removed 5 bases at V and 2 bases at J, with 12 bases between. Germline V gene lookup returns CDR1 SEHNR and CDR2 FQNEAQ (reference sequence).

The V gene is TRBV9, the J gene TRBJ2-7; D remains ambiguous. CDR3 length: 14 residues. V shed 4 bases and J shed 2 bases, with 13 bases lying between them. Germline loops: CDR1 SGDLS, CDR2 YYNGEE. CDR3: CASSPPADTYEQYF. CDR3 bases: TGTGCCAGCAGCCCCCCGGCGGATACCTACGAGCAGTACTTC.

The chain recombines TRBV18 with TRBJ2-1; 8 bases fit TRBD2. V lost 1 base, J lost 10 bases, and 9 bases stayed unmatched. CDR1 KGHSH and CDR2 LQKENI come from the germline V gene. This CDR3 contains 15 residues. As DNA, the CDR3 is TGTGCCAGCTCACCACGGGCGGGAGGATCTGGGGAGCAGTTCTTC. Translation: CASSPRAGGSGEQFF.

The V and J genes are TRBV5-6 and TRBJ1-1, with 7 bases that match TRBD1. V shed 2 bases and J 1 base; nucleotides not matched to a gene: 11. Germline lookup yields CDR1 SGHDT and CDR2 YYEEEE. The CDR3 is 17 residues long. The CDR3 spells CASSLTTKGARNTEAFF. CDR3 DNA: TGTGCCAGCAGCTTAACAACCAAGGGGGCGCGGAACACTGAAGCTTTCTTT.

V gene TRBV5-1 combines with J gene TRBJ2-3, with TRBD2 as a possible D gene (6 bases). The CDR3 is made up of 18 amino acids. The germline V and J ends were trimmed by 0 bases and 3 bases, with 20 bases remaining between them. Germline CDR1 reads SGHRS; CDR2 reads YFSETQ. DNA for the CDR3: TGCGCCAGCAGCTTGGCGGCCTTTGGGGGACTTGGAACAGATACGCAGTATTTT. This translates into CASSLAAFGGLGTDTQYF.

V gene TRBV19 combines with J gene TRBJ1-5; TRBD1 is a possible D gene (5 bases). CDR1 LNHDA and CDR2 SQIVND come from the germline V gene (reference sequence). V lost 10 bases to trimming and J lost 1 base, with 11 bases between them. The CDR3 spans 13 residues. CDR3 amino acids: CATRDRSNQPQHF. The CDR3, as DNA: TGTGCCACCAGGGATAGGAGCAATCAGCCCCAGCATTTT.

The chain links TRBV10-1 to TRBJ2-1; 11 bases agree with TRBD2. CDR1 WNHNN and CDR2 SYGVQD come from the germline V gene (reference sequence). This CDR3 has 15 residues. Losses at the gene ends were 2 bases for V and 7 bases for J; bases not matched to a gene: 4. The CDR3 region has the DNA TGCGCCAGCAGTGAGGGACTAGCGGGTCGGAATGAGCAGTTCTTC. Residues: CASSEGLAGRNEQFF.

V is TRBV11-3 and J is TRBJ2-3, with 7 nucleotides matching TRBD1. CDR1 and CDR2 (germline): SGHNT, YENEEA. The CDR3 is 14 amino acids. V shed 5 bases and J 5 bases; nucleotides not matched to a gene: 7. The CDR3 protein is CASSPGGSVDTQYF. Written as DNA, the CDR3 is TGTGCCAGCAGCCCAGGGGGTTCGGTAGATACGCAGTATTTT.

V usage is TRBV28 and J usage is TRBJ2-7, with D maybe TRBD2 (5 bases). Germline CDR1 and CDR2: MDHEN and SYDVKM. There are 13 residues in the CDR3. V lost 5 bases and J lost 2, with 10 bases in between. The CDR3 is CASSPPGTYEQYF. The CDR3 coding sequence is TGTGCCAGCAGTCCCCCGGGAACCTACGAGCAGTACTTC.

This clone was observed a single time. This rearrangement joins TRBV5-4 to TRBJ2-5; 8 bases match TRBD2. Germline-derived CDR1 and CDR2 are SGHNT and YYREEE (reference sequence). V shed 4 bases, J shed 0 bases, and the junction held 5 bases outside the gene matches. The CDR3 consists of 15 residues. CDR3 nucleotides: TGTGCCAGCAGCCCGGCGGGGGGCAACCAAGAGACCCAGTACTTC. Its translation: CASSPAGGNQETQYF.

The V and J genes are TRBV7-2 and TRBJ1-3, with a possible D match to TRBD1 (6 bases). Germline V gene sequence: CDR1 SGHTA, CDR2 FQGNSA. The CDR3 has 15 residues. Between the trimmed V and J ends, which lost 5 bases and 2 bases, there was a span of 13 bases. The CDR3 here is CASSRAPGAGNTIYF. The CDR3 DNA reads TGTGCCAGCAGCCGGGCCCCAGGGGCTGGAAACACCATATATTTT.

The V call is TRBV11-2, the J call TRBJ2-7, with 10 positions matching TRBD2. This CDR3 is built from 15 residues. Germline lookup yields CDR1 SGHAT and CDR2 FQNNGV. After removal of 5 bases from V and 3 bases from J, the junction contained 7 bases not matched to a gene. CDR3 residues: CASSILAGPHYEQYF. The DNA for the CDR3 is TGTGCCAGCAGCATACTAGCGGGGCCCCACTACGAGCAGTACTTC.

In its sample, this clone was seen a few times. Within the sample, other DNA sequences also encode this same CDR3. The genes are TRBV6-5 and TRBJ1-1, with 10 bases matching TRBD1. CDR1 and CDR2 (germline): MNHEY, SVGAGI. The CDR3 is 14 amino acids. Trimming at V came to 4 bases and at J to 5 bases, leaving 4 bases not matched to a gene. The CDR3 spells CASSLTGGGTEAFF. The CDR3, as DNA: TGTGCCAGCAGTTTGACAGGGGGCGGGACTGAAGCTTTCTTT.

V usage is TRBV14 and J usage is TRBJ2-7; TRBD2 aligns across 9 bases. Germline V gene data show CDR1 as SGHDN and CDR2 as FVKESK. The CDR3 has 16 residues. Trimming removed 4 bases from V and 2 bases from J; junction bases left unmatched: 9. The CDR3 bases are TGTGCCAGCAGCCGCCATGGGGGACTAGCAGCCTACGAGCAGTACTTC. It codes for CASSRHGGLAAYEQYF.

CDR3 in DNA: TGTGCCAGCAGCGGGACTAGTCACGTCTACAATGAGCAGTTCTTC. Its translation is CASSGTSHVYNEQFF. The chain joins TRBV9 to TRBJ2-1, with 7 bases aligning to TRBD2. The germline gives CDR1 SGDLS, CDR2 YYNGEE. The CDR3 has 15 amino acids. Losses at the gene ends were 3 bases for V and 3 bases for J; bases not matched to a gene: 6.

This chain joins TRBV13 and TRBJ1-6; D possibly corresponds to TRBD1 (6 bases). The V gene's germline CDR1 is PRHDT and CDR2 FYEKMQ (reference sequence). The length of the CDR3 is 15 residues. Trimming shortened V by 5 bases and J by 5 bases, and 13 bases separated the two germline ends. The CDR3 region has the DNA TGTGCCAGCAGCAGGCAGGGGTTCAATAATTCACCCCTCCACTTT. Translated, it gives CASSRQGFNNSPLHF.

In regard to this clone: Other DNA sequences in this specimen translate into the identical CDR3. The rearrangement uses TRBV18 and TRBJ2-1; TRBD2 agrees at 8 bases. There are 15 residues in the CDR3. From germline, CDR1 is KGHSH and CDR2 LQKENI. V lost 0 bases to trimming and J lost 9 bases; unmatched junction nucleotides: 7. Written as DNA, the CDR3 is TGTGCCAGCTCACCACCTACTAGCGGACGTGGTGAGCAGTTCTTC. It codes for CASSPPTSGRGEQFF.

DNA of the CDR3: TGTGCCAGACCCGGGGACAGGGCTTCTGAAGCTTTCTTT. Translating it yields CARPGDRASEAFF. The chain uses TRBV2 and TRBJ1-1; 9 nucleotides align to TRBD1. Germline lookup yields CDR1 SNHLY and CDR2 FYNNEI. Germline trimming cut 9 bases from V and 6 bases from J; bases unmatched to any gene: 8. The CDR3 has 13 residues.

The chain is built from TRBV7-8 and TRBJ1-1; 8 bases align to TRBD1. Germline V gene lookup returns CDR1 SGHVS and CDR2 FQNEAQ. Trimming cost V 3 bases and J 0 bases; bases outside gene matches: 6. The length of the CDR3 is 16 residues. The CDR3 loop reads CASSFYRGSMNTEAFF. CDR3 DNA: TGTGCCAGCAGCTTTTACAGGGGGTCTATGAACACTGAAGCTTTCTTT.

The gene calls are TRBV28 and TRBJ1-3; no firm D call. V lost 6 bases and J 2 bases, leaving 11 bases between the germline ends. The CDR3 is made up of 14 amino acids. Germline CDR1 MDHEN, CDR2 SYDVKM. For the CDR3, the DNA is TGTGCCAGCAGCCCGGGTCGGCCTGGAAACACCATATATTTT. Translation gives CASSPGRPGNTIYF.

The chain employs TRBV2 and TRBJ1-2; unclear D gene. The CDR3 spans 15 residues. Per the germline V gene, CDR1 is SNHLY and CDR2 is FYNNEI. Trimming stripped 0 bases from V and 5 bases from J, with 13 bases between. In nucleotides, the CDR3 is TGTGCCAGCAGTGAAGCGCCCGGGGTAGGGTATGGCTACACCTTC. Translating it yields CASSEAPGVGYGYTF.

The chain couples TRBV25-1 to TRBJ2-7; tentative D call: TRBD2 (6 bases). V lost 6 bases, J lost 5 bases, and 17 bases lay in between. This CDR3 spans 14 amino acids. Germline CDR1 and CDR2: MGHDK and SYGVNS. In DNA, the CDR3 is TGTGCCAGCAGCGCCCGGGGGACCCCCCACGAGCAGTACTTC. Its protein is CASSARGTPHEQYF.

The chain employs TRBV7-9 and TRBJ2-1, with D possibly matching TRBD1 (5 bases). Trimming took off 0 bases at V and 10 bases at J, with 13 bases between the two ends. Germline V gives CDR1 SEHNR, CDR2 FQNEAQ (reference sequence). This CDR3 has 14 amino acids. CDR3 loop: CASSLAGQGREQFF. The CDR3, as DNA: TGTGCCAGCAGCTTAGCGGGGCAGGGCCGGGAGCAGTTCTTC.

This chain uses TRBV7-6 with TRBJ2-3; the match to TRBD2 covers 10 bases. Germline CDR1 is SGHVS and CDR2 is FNYEAQ. The ends lost 8 bases at V and 6 bases at J; junction bases unmatched: 8. This CDR3 is 14 amino acids long. CDR3 in DNA: TGTGCCAGCTCCTTAGCGGGAGGAGTCGATACGCAGTATTTT. Translated, it gives CASSLAGGVDTQYF.

This clone has a single count. The chain has TRBV7-2 and TRBJ2-7; D might be TRBD1 (5 bases). Germline CDR1 is SGHTA and CDR2 is FQGNSA. Trimming took 5 bases from V and 4 from J, leaving 18 bases between them. The CDR3 is 15 residues long. CDR3 nucleotide sequence: TGTGCCAGCAGCCCGGACCGCAGACAGCGTTACGAGCAGTACTTC. This encodes CASSPDRRQRYEQYF.

This clone has just one count. The chain joins TRBV4-3 to TRBJ2-2; TRBD2 agrees at 7 bases. Germline V lookup: CDR1 LGHNA, CDR2 YSLEER. The trim removed 1 base at V and 1 base at J, leaving 6 bases unmatched. This CDR3 is built from 17 residues. The CDR3 DNA sequence: TGCGCCAGCAGCCAAGCTACTAGCGCTCAGAACACCGGGGAGCTGTTTTTT. Translated, it gives CASSQATSAQNTGELFF.